A selection of T cell receptor beta chains follows, all from one sample in a study of cytomegalovirus exposure and HLA in healthy donors. Sequencing was performed with immunoSEQ multiplex PCR; in TCRdb, only in-frame clones are kept and a portion is missing. In the table there are 190,000 or so clones, about 80% of which are singletons. Sequencing used PBMCs. These receptor sequences come from a woman younger than 35 in good health and CMV-seropositive. Each CDR3 is given without its conserved first and last residue.

V gene: TRBV6-5; CDR3 protein: ASSTQGNTGELF
V gene: TRBV2; CDR3 protein: ASSGGPTGGSANEKLF
V gene: TRBV5-6; CDR3 protein: ASSLEGGSAFTIY
V gene: TRBV19; CDR3 protein: ASSTGLNSPLH
V gene: TRBV29-1; CDR3 protein: SVEGLAGGESSYNEQF
V gene: TRBV4-1; CDR3 protein: ASSQVAVMAVYGYT
V gene: TRBV6-1; CDR3 protein: ASMGQSNQPQH
V gene: TRBV6-1; CDR3 protein: ASPTENTGELF
V gene: TRBV4-2; CDR3 protein: ASSQDWSAGGRTDTQY
V gene: TRBV5-4; CDR3 protein: ASRPQGDTEAF
V gene: TRBV9; CDR3 protein: ASSVPGQGVYNEQF
V gene: TRBV29-1; CDR3 protein: SVVGTGWGGNGYT
V gene: TRBV11-3; CDR3 protein: ASSPTGGTAF
V gene: TRBV11-2; CDR3 protein: ASSFGVRSDYT
V gene: TRBV6-5; CDR3 protein: ASSDAGLSGETQY
V gene: TRBV5-4; CDR3 protein: ASSLGPEVTEAF
V gene: TRBV15; CDR3 protein: ATSGMTGVGANVLT
V gene: TRBV7-3; CDR3 protein: ASSLDRNTEAF
V gene: TRBV5-1; CDR3 protein: ASSLAMTGLEAF
V gene: TRBV27; CDR3 protein: ASSLSGALNGYT
V gene: TRBV18; CDR3 protein: ASSSGGFSWNEQF
V gene: TRBV4-1; CDR3 protein: ASSQRFPPEQGVYEQY
V gene: TRBV5-1; CDR3 protein: ASSPMTGRGYGYT
V gene: TRBV7-6; CDR3 protein: ASSPLAASTDTQY
V gene: TRBV9; CDR3 protein: ASSAPRRDRGWSNEQF
V gene: TRBV6-1; CDR3 protein: ASDADREIAEAF
V gene: TRBV7-2; CDR3 protein: ASSLDRTGGPLYEQY
V gene: TRBV6-5; CDR3 protein: ASSSSGGQPQH
V gene: TRBV9; CDR3 protein: ASSVEGAQEQY
V gene: TRBV4-1; CDR3 protein: ASSQELAETDTQY
V gene: TRBV5-4; CDR3 protein: ASRPMTASSTDTQY
V gene: TRBV19; CDR3 protein: ASSFIQYGYT
V gene: TRBV5-1; CDR3 protein: ASRFSGVSYNEQF
V gene: TRBV7-3; CDR3 protein: ASSSNVTGFPHRTDQPQH
V gene: TRBV7-9; CDR3 protein: ASTPGTEAF
V gene: TRBV9; CDR3 protein: ASSQGPNTEAF
V gene: TRBV7-9; CDR3 protein: ASSLESGGTDTQY
V gene: TRBV27; CDR3 protein: ASSLKAHTEAF
V gene: TRBV2; CDR3 protein: ATSGHTLNTEAF
V gene: TRBV7-9; CDR3 protein: ASSNGGLAVNWEQF
V gene: TRBV9; CDR3 protein: ASSPRTGFYNEQF
V gene: TRBV18; CDR3 protein: ASSPLGGQGDLDEQF
V gene: TRBV5-4; CDR3 protein: ASSPTGLDEQY
V gene: TRBV9; CDR3 protein: ASSAIESGNTIY
V gene: TRBV7-6; CDR3 protein: ASSLTTGGAYGANVLT
V gene: TRBV6-5; CDR3 protein: ASSRQGEKTQH
V gene: TRBV4-1; CDR3 protein: ASSPGNGGAGNTIY
V gene: TRBV25-1; CDR3 protein: ASSKQLEAF
V gene: TRBV9; CDR3 protein: ASSVGGLAGRDTQY
V gene: TRBV10-3; CDR3 protein: AINSGGDRETQY
V gene: TRBV19; CDR3 protein: ATSISGRTYGYT
V gene: TRBV5-6; CDR3 protein: ASSLVSTGNPALYGYT
V gene: TRBV27; CDR3 protein: ASSPTGGRNQPQH
V gene: TRBV19; CDR3 protein: ASSPRRGPYEQY
V gene: TRBV6-5; CDR3 protein: ASTGEENGNYGYT